This T cell receptor (beta chain) was obtained from a study of cytomegalovirus exposure and HLA in healthy donors. It was with 60 Vbeta and 13 Jbeta primers that the PCR ran. Some clones are missing from TCRdb's copy, which holds only in-frame ones; the method was immunoSEQ multiplex PCR. The table records around 170,000 clones, more than 80% of them present only once. The germline gives CDR1 SGHAT, CDR2 FQDESV (reference sequence). The CDR3 spans 14 residues. Trimming stripped 7 bases from V and 6 bases from J, with 18 bases between. This sequence joins TRBV11-1 and TRBJ2-5; perhaps TRBD2 as D (5 bases). This receptor was identified in a woman aged 50 to 60 in good health and CMV-seropositive. Sequenced sample: PBMCs. CDR3 in DNA: TGTGCCAGCAATACCCACCAGACCGGGAAGACCCAGTACTTC. It translates to CASNTHQTGKTQYF.